This T cell receptor beta chain is from a study of T cells after yellow fever vaccination. Looking at the study overall: Low-cell-number fractions were prepared with SMART-Seq v4 Ultra Low Input.

UMIs were added to TCR cDNA along with a universal primer site when it was made by 5'RACE template switching. TCRdb itself ran the 5' RACE reads through MiXCR, one entry per CDR3 protein. The sample carries fewer than 350,000 distinct CDR3 sequences, over 8% recorded once. Details on this clonotype: Its target is unknown.

Study-level findings and limits: The booster response re-showed most primary clones: over 95% CD4, approximately 90% CD8.

The CDR3 sequence is 14 residues long. V was shortened by 3 bases and J by 3 bases, with 11 bases between the two germline ends. CDR1 and CDR2 (germline): MGHRA, YSYEKL. The sequence was collected from a man aged 18 to 29 who received the YFV17D yellow fever vaccine. V gene TRBV4-1 combines with J gene TRBJ1-1, with a weak D call TRBD1 (6 bases). The sample in question was PBMCs, obtained on the day of the first yellow fever vaccination. CDR3 DNA sequence: TGCGCCAGCAGCCATGAACAGGGTGACACTGAAGCTTTCTTT. Its translation is CASSHEQGDTEAFF.